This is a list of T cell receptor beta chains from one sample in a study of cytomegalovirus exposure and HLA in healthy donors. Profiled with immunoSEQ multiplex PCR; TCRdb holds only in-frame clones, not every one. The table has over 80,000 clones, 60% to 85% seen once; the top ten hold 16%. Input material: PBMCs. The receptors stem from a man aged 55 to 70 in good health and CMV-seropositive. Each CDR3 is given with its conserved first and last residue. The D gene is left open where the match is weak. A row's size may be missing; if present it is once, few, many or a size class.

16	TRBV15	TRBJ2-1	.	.	TGTGCCACCAGCAGAGGACTGTCCCTAATCCCCAATGAGCAGTTCTTC	CATSRGLSLIPNEQFF
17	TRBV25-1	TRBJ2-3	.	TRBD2	TGTGCCAGCAGTGGTATCCCGGGACTAGCGCACACAGATACGCAGTATTTT	CASSGIPGLAHTDTQYF
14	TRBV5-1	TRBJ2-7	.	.	TGCGCCAGCAGCTTGGAGCCAGGCCCCGATAAGCAGTACTTC	CASSLEPGPDKQYF
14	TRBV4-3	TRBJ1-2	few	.	TGCGCCAGCAGCCACCGACAGGTTCGGTATGGCTACACCTTC	CASSHRQVRYGYTF
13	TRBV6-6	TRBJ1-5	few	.	TGTGCCAGCAGCCAGACGGCGCGGAAGCCCCAGCATTTT	CASSQTARKPQHF
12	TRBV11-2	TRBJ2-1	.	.	TGTGCCAGCAGCTTTTACGATGGGAGGCAGTTCTTC	CASSFYDGRQFF
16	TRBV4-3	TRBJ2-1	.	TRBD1	TGCGCCAGCAGCCACCAAGGGACAGGGGGTATCAATGAGCAGTTCTTC	CASSHQGTGGINEQFF
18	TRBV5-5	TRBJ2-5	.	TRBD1	TGTGCCAGCAGCTTGGCGAGGAGTGTTGTAGACAGGGGAGAGACCCAGTACTTC	CASSLARSVVDRGETQYF
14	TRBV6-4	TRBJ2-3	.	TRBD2	TGTGCCAGCAGCGCCGGGGGGGGCACAGATACGCAGTATTTT	CASSAGGGTDTQYF
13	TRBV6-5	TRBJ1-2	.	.	TGTGCCAGCACCCCTGGAAGGGAGGGGGGCTACACCTTC	CASTPGREGGYTF
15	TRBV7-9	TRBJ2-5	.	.	TGTGCCAGCAGCTTTTGGGCCTCCAGAGAAGAGACCCAGTACTTC	CASSFWASREETQYF
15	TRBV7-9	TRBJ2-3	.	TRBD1	TGTGCCAGCAGCTTACTTAGGGGGCGCGGAGATACGCAGTATTTT	CASSLLRGRGDTQYF
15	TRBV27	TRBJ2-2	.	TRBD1	TGTGCCAGCAGAACCGGGACAGGGTCCACCGGGGAGCTGTTTTTT	CASRTGTGSTGELFF
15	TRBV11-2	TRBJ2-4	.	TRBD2	TGTGCCAGCAGCTCTAGCGGGGGGGCTAAAAACATTCAGTACTTC	CASSSSGGAKNIQYF
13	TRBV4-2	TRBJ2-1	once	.	TGTGCCAGCAGCCAAGCCCTCACAGGCGAGCAGTTCTTC	CASSQALTGEQFF
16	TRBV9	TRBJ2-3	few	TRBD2	TGTGCCAGCACGAGAGCCGGGACTAGCGGCACAGATACGCAGTATTTT	CASTRAGTSGTDTQYF
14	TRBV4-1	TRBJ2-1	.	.	TGCGCCAGCAGCCCTAACTTTCGGGGGAGGGAGCAGTTCTTC	CASSPNFRGREQFF
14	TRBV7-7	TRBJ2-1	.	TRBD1	TGTGCTAGCAGCCTCCCCGGGACAGTCAATGAGCAGTTCTTC	CASSLPGTVNEQFF
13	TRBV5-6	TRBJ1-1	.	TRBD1	TGTGCCAGCACCCAGGGGGCTTGGACTGAAGCTTTCTTT	CASTQGAWTEAFF
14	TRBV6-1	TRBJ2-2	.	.	TGTGCCACCCTTAGCGGCAGAGTCACCGGGGAGCTGTTTTTT	CATLSGRVTGELFF
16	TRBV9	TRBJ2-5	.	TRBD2	TGTGCCAGCAGCGTAGGGACTAGCGGGGGGGCACAGACCCAGTACTTC	CASSVGTSGGAQTQYF
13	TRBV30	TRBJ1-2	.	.	TGTGCCTGGAGTGTGAACCGGTTTGCTGGCTACACCTTC	CAWSVNRFAGYTF
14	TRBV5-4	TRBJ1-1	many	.	TGTGCCAGCGGAGAAGGCGTGTCCTACACTGAAGCTTTCTTT	CASGEGVSYTEAFF
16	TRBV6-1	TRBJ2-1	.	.	TGTGCCAGCAGTGAAACAGGGAGAGGCCAGAGGAATGAGCAGTTCTTC	CASSETGRGQRNEQFF
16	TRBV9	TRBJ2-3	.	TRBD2	TGTGCCAGCAGCGGTGGACTAGCGGGGTTCACAGATACGCAGTATTTT	CASSGGLAGFTDTQYF
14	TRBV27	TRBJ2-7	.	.	TGTGCCAGCAGCCTAGGGCAGGGTTCAGGAGAGCAGTACTTC	CASSLGQGSGEQYF
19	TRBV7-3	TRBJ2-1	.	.	TGTGCCAGCAGCTTAATAGTCGGGATGGCGGGGAGCTCCTACAATGAGCAGTTCTTC	CASSLIVGMAGSSYNEQFF
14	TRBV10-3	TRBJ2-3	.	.	TGTGCCATCAGTGAGTCGGGGCGCACAGATACGCAGTATTTT	CAISESGRTDTQYF
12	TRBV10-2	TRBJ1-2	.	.	TGCGCCAGCAGCGAACAGTCATATGGCTACACCTTC	CASSEQSYGYTF
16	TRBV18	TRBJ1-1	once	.	TGTGCCAGCTCACCTACGGCAGGCGCGGGGAAAACTGAAGCTTTCTTT	CASSPTAGAGKTEAFF
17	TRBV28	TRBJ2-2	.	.	TGTGCCAGCAGTCTTGACAGTTTTACCGTGAACACCGGGGAGCTGTTTTTT	CASSLDSFTVNTGELFF
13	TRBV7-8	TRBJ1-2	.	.	TGTGCCAGCAGCTTATCTCAGAACTATGGCTACACCTTC	CASSLSQNYGYTF
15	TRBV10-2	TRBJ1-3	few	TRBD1	TGCGCCAGCAGGGGGACAGTCGACGCTGGAAACACCATATATTTT	CASRGTVDAGNTIYF
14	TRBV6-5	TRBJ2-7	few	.	TGTGCCAGCAGCAGCGTTGCCAGCTCCTACGAGCAGTACTTC	CASSSVASSYEQYF
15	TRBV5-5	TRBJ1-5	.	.	TGTGCCAGCAGCCCCCGTCCGGGGGGTAATCAGCCCCAGCATTTT	CASSPRPGGNQPQHF
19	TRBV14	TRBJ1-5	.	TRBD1	TGTGCCAGCAGCCAAGAGATCCCCACAGGGGTCGATAGCAATCAGCCCCAGCATTTT	CASSQEIPTGVDSNQPQHF
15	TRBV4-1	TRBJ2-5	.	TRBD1	TGCGCCAGCAGCCCCGCAACAGGGGCGGCAGAGACCCAGTACTTC	CASSPATGAAETQYF
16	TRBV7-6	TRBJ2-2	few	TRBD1	TGTGCCAGCAGCTTATACAGGGGGACTGCCTCCGGGGAGCTGTTTTTT	CASSLYRGTASGELFF
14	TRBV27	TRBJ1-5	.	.	TGTGCCAGCAGTCCCCGACATAGCAATCAGCCCCAGCATTTT	CASSPRHSNQPQHF
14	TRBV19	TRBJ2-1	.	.	TGTGCCAGTACCGCGTGGGGGCCGATGAATGAGCAGTTCTTC	CASTAWGPMNEQFF